The source of this TCR beta chain is a study of T cell responses to AZD1222 COVID-19 vaccine. Study-wide results and limits: Clonal diversity was possibly underestimated; the donors were predominantly white British and more often female. Repertoires were collected only later (after the peak T cell response had occurred). Compared with day 0, the breadth and depth of the Spike-specific TCR repertoire rose significantly after two doses of AZD1222.

Comment on this clone: Its matching antigen is unknown.

Investigators merged groups given second doses at roughly 4 or roughly 12 weeks. Measured with immunoSEQ multiplex PCR; TCRdb has only the in-frame clones, and not every one. The data hold 150,000 to 200,000 clones, with 91% observed a single time. This CDR3 is built from 15 residues. The germline CDR1 and CDR2 sequences are SGHDN and FVKESK. V gave up 2 bases and J gave up 5 bases, with 15 bases separating them. The TCR originated in an adult who received the AZD1222 COVID-19 vaccine. V gene TRBV14 combines with J gene TRBJ1-1; D perhaps matches TRBD1 (5 bases). This sample comprised peripheral blood, obtained 28 days after the second AZD1222 dose. The CDR3 region is CASSQRGFEGTEAFF. In nucleotides, the CDR3 is TGTGCCAGCAGCCAAAGGGGTTTTGAAGGAACTGAAGCTTTCTTT. The variable domain in full, with the rest retrieved from reference TRBV14 and TRBJ1-1, is EAGVTQFPSHSVIEKGQTVTLRCDPISGHDNLYWYRRVMGKEIKFLLHFVKESKQDESGMPNNRFLAERTGGTYSTLKVQPAELEDSGVYFCASSQRGFEGTEAFFGQGTRLTVV.